This TCR beta chain derives from a study of blood T cell repertoires in COVID-19. Whole-study context: Both acute and convalescent COVID-19 samples were obtained from the United States, Italy and Spain.

The V gene's germline CDR1 is MDHEN and CDR2 SYDVKM. CDR3 length: 15 amino acids. Trimming shortened V by 4 bases and J by 1 base, and 12 bases separated the two germline ends. Per the study methods: Scientists estimated how many nucleated cells there were by amplifying reference gene primers. TCRdb's copy holds only in-frame clones and misses some; the assay was immunoSEQ multiplex PCR. D and trimming were read from the DNA, whereas the V and J calls and clone size are those reported in that table. The data show about 21,000 clones, around 89% seen once. This clone has just one count. The material sequenced was peripheral blood. This chain links TRBV28 with TRBJ2-3; a possible D gene is TRBD1 (8 bases). This TCR derives from a human donor in a cohort sampled during active COVID-19. The CDR3 loop reads CASSYRGGGTDTQYF. The CDR3 coding sequence is TGTGCCAGCAGTTACAGGGGGGGAGGCACAGATACGCAGTATTTT.